One and the same sample provided the 27 T cell receptor beta chains below, sequenced in a study of TIL therapy for anti-PD-1-resistant metastatic lung cancer. The libraries were made with immunoSEQ v3. Sequenced by immunoSEQ multiplex PCR; TCRdb stores in-frame clones only, minus some. The profile shows around 30,000 clones, 74% of them singletons. Time point described: pre-treatment sample, taken before nivolumab and TIL therapy. This specimen consisted of blood, obtained at baseline. Every receptor here comes from a woman between 25 and 80 years old with non-small cell lung cancer.

The chain couples TRBV7-2 to TRBJ2-6; D not resolved. CDR3 length equals 15 residues. Per the germline V gene, CDR1 is SGHTA and CDR2 is FQGNSA. Trimming pared 2 bases from V and 1 base from J, leaving 6 bases between. For the CDR3, the DNA is TGTGCCAGCAGCTTATATTTGTCTGGGGCCAACGTCCTGACTTTC. Translating gives CASSLYLSGANVLTF. Full variable domain (outside the CDR3, taken from reference TRBV7-2 and TRBJ2-6): GAGVSQSPSNKVTEKGKDVELRCDPISGHTALYWYRQSLGQGLEFLIYFQGNSAPDKSGLPSDRFSAERTGGSVSTLTIQRTQQEDSAVYLCASSLYLSGANVLTFGAGSRLTVL.

The chain recombines TRBV4-2 with TRBJ2-7, with 10 bases fitting TRBD2. V was clipped by 0 bases and J by 6 bases; unmatched bases: 8. Germline values: CDR1 LGHNA, CDR2 YNFKEQ. The CDR3 length is 16 residues. The CDR3 loop is CASSQDWVAGGVEQYF. Written as DNA, the CDR3 is TGTGCCAGCAGCCAAGATTGGGTAGCGGGAGGAGTCGAGCAGTACTTC.

This clone was counted only a few times. The gene calls are TRBV6-5 and TRBJ2-5; 7 bases map to TRBD2. V lost 6 bases to trimming and J lost 4 bases; unmatched junction nucleotides: 11. Germline V gives CDR1 MNHEY, CDR2 SVGAGI. The length of the CDR3 is 15 residues. CDR3 sequence (DNA): TGTGCCAGCAGCCGAGGACTAGAGCCCCCAGAGACCCAGTACTTC. It encodes CASSRGLEPPETQYF.

V usage is TRBV2 and J usage is TRBJ1-1; no firm D call. This CDR3 region has 14 residues. In germline, CDR1 is SNHLY, CDR2 FYNNEI. The germline V and J ends were trimmed by 5 bases and 4 bases, with 14 bases remaining between them. Written as DNA, the CDR3 is TGTGCCAGCAGTTCCGGACCGGGAGGCACTGAAGCTTTCTTT. Its translation is CASSSGPGGTEAFF.

The chain is built from TRBV7-2 and TRBJ2-2; D gene uncertain. CDR1 and CDR2 from the germline V gene are SGHTA and FQGNSA. This CDR3 is built from 13 residues. V lost 2 bases and J lost 6, with 7 bases in between. CDR3 amino acids: CASSLYGSGELFF. For the CDR3, the DNA is TGTGCCAGCAGCTTATACGGCTCCGGGGAGCTGTTTTTT.

The gene calls are TRBV7-6 and TRBJ2-1; possible D gene TRBD2, 5 bases. This CDR3 region has 12 residues. Germline CDR1 reads SGHVS; CDR2 reads FNYEAQ. The ends were cut back, 4 bases at V and 9 bases at J, with 10 bases in the middle. The CDR3 DNA reads as TGTGCCAGCAGCTCCCAGAGCGGTGAGCAGTTCTTC. Translating gives CASSSQSGEQFF.

This clone was picked up one time. This chain links TRBV7-9 with TRBJ2-7; 7 bases fit TRBD2. CDR3 length: 15 residues. V lost 5 bases to trimming and J lost 3 bases; unmatched junction nucleotides: 10. CDR1 and CDR2 from the germline V gene are SEHNR and FQNEAQ (reference sequence). CDR3 loop: CASSLRLAGNYEQYF. The CDR3 coding sequence is TGTGCCAGCAGCCTGAGACTAGCAGGGAACTACGAGCAGTACTTC.

The chain couples TRBV10-3 to TRBJ2-5, with 8 positions matching TRBD2. The junction had 7 bases not matched to a gene; V was cut back by 5 bases and J by 5 bases. Germline assignment: CDR1 ENHRY and CDR2 SYGVKD. This CDR3 is 14 amino acids long. The CDR3 spells CAISISGVGETQYF. CDR3 nucleotide sequence: TGTGCCATCAGTATTAGCGGGGTTGGGGAGACCCAGTACTTC.

This clone was counted a few times. This rearrangement joins TRBV11-3 to TRBJ2-2; no definite D call. Trimming left V 1 base short and J 6 bases short, with 9 bases between. This CDR3 has 14 residues. The germline gives CDR1 SGHNT, CDR2 YENEEA. CDR3 residues: CASSLGGIAGELFF. The DNA of the CDR3 is TGTGCCAGCAGCTTAGGTGGGATCGCCGGGGAGCTGTTTTTT.

This clone came up once. V and J are TRBV5-6 and TRBJ1-5; D is possibly TRBD1 (5 bases). The CDR3 spans 15 residues. V was pared by 4 bases and J by 5 bases, with 16 bases between. Per germline, CDR1 SGHDT and CDR2 YYEEEE. The CDR3 sequence: CASSAGHGPYQPQHF. The CDR3 DNA reads TGTGCCAGCAGCGCCGGACACGGGCCATATCAGCCCCAGCATTTT.

The chain is built from TRBV19 and TRBJ2-5; 9 positions agree with TRBD2. The J call may not be correct, given that the DNA end is closer to TRBJ2-7. Per the germline V gene, CDR1 is LNHDA and CDR2 is SQIVND (reference sequence). This CDR3 is built from 15 residues. The DNA of the CDR3 is TGTGCCAGTAGCGAACCCGGGAGCGGGAGGTACGAGCAGTACTTC. Translated: CASSEPGSGRYEQYF.

This clone was found once. This chain joins TRBV6-5 and TRBJ2-4; D possibly matches TRBD1 or TRBD2 (5 bases each). The CDR3 covers 14 residues. V was pared by 6 bases and J by 1 base, with 10 bases between. From germline, CDR1 is MNHEY and CDR2 SVGAGI. CDR3 nucleotides: TGTGCCAGCAGCCGGGGACCGGCCAAAAACATTCAGTACTTC. Its protein product is CASSRGPAKNIQYF.

V gene TRBV21-1 combines with J gene TRBJ2-1; the D call in the table, TRBD2, was not verified against the DNA. TRBV21-1 is reported as a pseudogene. CDR3 size: 14 residues. Here the CDR3 DNA reads TGTGCCGATCAGATTAGCGGGAGGTCGGATGAGCAGTTCTTC. Translation: CADQISGRSDEQFF.

J is TRBJ1-3 and V is TRBV6-1; the match to TRBD1 covers 7 bases. This CDR3 is built from 15 residues. Germline V gene data show CDR1 as MNHNS and CDR2 as SASEGT. V lost 5 bases to trimming and J lost 4 bases; unmatched junction nucleotides: 8. The CDR3 protein is CASSRGRGEGNTIYF. The CDR3 DNA is TGTGCCAGCAGTCGGGGCAGGGGGGAAGGAAACACCATATATTTT.

This clone showed up just a few times. This chain links TRBV9 with TRBJ1-1, with 8 nucleotides matching TRBD1. CDR1 and CDR2 (germline): SGDLS, YYNGEE. The CDR3 is 13 amino acids. The junction had 6 bases not matched to a gene; V was cut back by 0 bases and J by 11 bases. This CDR3 is CASSVGGTGSAFF. CDR3 in DNA: TGTGCCAGCAGCGTAGGCGGGACAGGATCCGCTTTCTTT.

J is TRBJ2-7 and V is TRBV7-9; 10 bases line up with TRBD2. Per the germline V gene, CDR1 is SEHNR and CDR2 is FQNEAQ (reference sequence). With 6 bases clipped from V and 1 base from J, the junction kept 3 bases outside the gene matches. The CDR3 length is 14 residues. As DNA, the CDR3 is TGTGCCAGCAGACGGACTAGCGGATCCTACGAGCAGTACTTC. Translating it yields CASRRTSGSYEQYF. Full variable domain (remainder filled in from reference TRBV7-9 and TRBJ2-7): DTGVSQNPRHKITKRGQNVTFRCDPISEHNRLYWYRQTLGQGPEFLTYFQNEAQLEKSRLLSDRFSAERPKGSFSTLEIQRTEQGDSAMYLCASRRTSGSYEQYFGPGTRLTVT.

The chain couples TRBV18 to TRBJ2-5; D might be TRBD1 or TRBD2, each matching 7 bases. In germline, CDR1 is KGHSH, CDR2 LQKENI. The CDR3 contains 15 residues. The germline V and J ends were trimmed by 0 bases and 10 bases, with 18 bases remaining between them. The CDR3 spells CASSPPMQTGRVQYF. CDR3 coding DNA: TGTGCCAGCTCACCACCTATGCAGACAGGGAGGGTCCAGTACTTC.

V gene TRBV6-1 combines with J gene TRBJ2-3; 13 bases line up with TRBD2. CDR1 and CDR2 (germline): MNHNS, SASEGT. The CDR3 contains 14 residues. The ends lost 8 bases at V and 4 bases at J; junction bases unmatched: 3. For the CDR3, the DNA is TGTGCCAGCGGGACTAGCGGGAAGTCAGATACGCAGTATTTT. Protein sequence: CASGTSGKSDTQYF.

The gene calls are TRBV10-1 and TRBJ1-1; D remains ambiguous. Trimming removed 7 bases at V and 0 bases at J, with 9 bases between. CDR3 length: 13 amino acids. Germline CDR1 and CDR2: WNHNN and SYGVQD (reference sequence). The CDR3: CASTQTLNTEAFF. The DNA for the CDR3 is TGCGCCAGCACCCAGACACTGAACACTGAAGCTTTCTTT.

This chain joins TRBV7-6 and TRBJ2-1; 11 positions match TRBD2. There are 18 residues in the CDR3. Germline CDR1 and CDR2: SGHVS and FNYEAQ. Germline trimming cut 1 base from V and 0 bases from J; bases unmatched to any gene: 5. In DNA, the CDR3 is TGTGCCAGCAGCTTAGGGCTAGCGGGAGGCCTCTCCTACAATGAGCAGTTCTTC. This codes for CASSLGLAGGLSYNEQFF.

This chain uses TRBV5-4 with TRBJ2-7, with D perhaps matching TRBD2 (6 bases). In germline, CDR1 is SGHNT, CDR2 YYREEE (reference sequence). The CDR3 runs to 18 residues. The germline V and J ends were trimmed by 3 bases and 0 bases, with 22 bases remaining between them. The chain's CDR3 is CASSSHDLAELSSYEQYF. CDR3 coding DNA: TGTGCCAGCAGCTCCCATGATTTAGCGGAGCTAAGCTCCTACGAGCAGTACTTC. Full variable domain (missing parts from reference TRBV5-4 and TRBJ2-7): ETGVTQSPTHLIKTRGQQVTLRCSSQSGHNTVSWYQQALGQGPQFIFQYYREEENGRGNFPPRFSGLQFPNYSSELNVNALELDDSALYLCASSSHDLAELSSYEQYFGPGTRLTVT.

V gene TRBV30 combines with J gene TRBJ2-7, with 7 bases that match TRBD1. The CDR3 has 14 amino acids. V shed 2 bases, J shed 3 bases, and the junction held 7 bases outside the gene matches. From germline, CDR1 is GTSNPN and CDR2 SVGIG (reference sequence). CDR3 protein: CAWSFKGAGYEQYF. The DNA of the CDR3 is TGTGCCTGGAGTTTTAAGGGGGCCGGCTACGAGCAGTACTTC.

The V gene is TRBV6-5, the J gene TRBJ1-1; D uncertain. Between the trimmed V and J ends, which lost 2 bases and 1 base, there was a span of 8 bases. Germline values: CDR1 MNHEY, CDR2 SVGAGI. CDR3 size: 14 residues. The CDR3: CASSYVAGNTEAFF. CDR3 DNA: TGTGCCAGCAGTTACGTGGCGGGGAACACTGAAGCTTTCTTT.

This rearrangement joins TRBV6-5 to TRBJ1-2, with a weak D call TRBD1 (5 bases). The CDR3 has 15 residues. CDR1 MNHEY and CDR2 SVGAGI come from the germline V gene. V dropped 4 bases and J dropped 4 bases, with 16 bases sitting between them. The CDR3 is CASSSLSAGTYGYTF. The DNA for the CDR3 is TGTGCCAGCAGTTCCCTTTCAGCAGGGACCTATGGCTACACCTTC.

The J gene is TRBJ2-5, the V gene TRBV18, with TRBD2 matching 7 bases. The CDR3 has 17 residues. V dropped 0 bases and J dropped 3; count of bases not matched to a gene: 10. Germline V gives CDR1 KGHSH, CDR2 LQKENI. The CDR3 nucleotides read TGTGCCAGCTCACCACCCTCTCTCGGGACTATAAAAGAGACCCAGTACTTC. The encoded protein is CASSPPSLGTIKETQYF.

The V gene is TRBV5-1, the J gene TRBJ2-5; no clear D. The J call may be faulty, since TRBJ2-7 better matches the DNA end. CDR3 size: 12 residues. The germline V gene encodes CDR1 SGHRS and CDR2 YFSETQ. The CDR3 loop is CASSAGAYEQYF. The CDR3, as DNA: TGCGCCAGCAGCGCCGGCGCCTACGAGCAGTACTTC.

By sample fraction, this clone is medium-sized (0.01 to 0.1%). This chain uses TRBV18 with TRBJ2-1, with 9 bases matching TRBD2. Germline loops: CDR1 KGHSH, CDR2 LQKENI. The J segment lost 6 bases and the V segment lost 5 bases, leaving 11 bases of the junction unmatched. The length of the CDR3 is 16 residues. The CDR3 region is CASSSTTSGSLNEQFF. In DNA, the CDR3 is TGTGCCAGCTCATCGACAACTAGCGGGTCCCTCAATGAGCAGTTCTTC.